This is a list of T cell receptor beta chains from one sample in a study of CXCR3-negative and CXCR3-positive naive CD8 T cells. TCRdb reprocessed the 5' RACE reads and reports one entry per CDR3 protein, with no DNA. With roughly 4,700 distinct CDR3 sequences in the sample, the ten largest clones hold approximately 2.4%. Input material: naive CXCR3+ CD8+ T cells from blood. These receptors came from a human donor in good health. Some clones in this sample may be carry-over from other donors' samples. Both conserved end residues are part of each CDR3. Expanded clones get a size class; other rows say once, few or many, or leave the size out.

j_call v_call clone_size cdr3_aa
TRBJ2-1 TRBV11-3 medium-sized CASGQASYNEQFF
TRBJ2-4 TRBV11-2 - CASSPLIREHGNIQYF
TRBJ1-1 TRBV29-1 medium-sized CSVDWNTEAFF
TRBJ2-3 TRBV29-1 - CSVQDYTDTQYF
TRBJ2-2 TRBV5-6 - CASSLPSGGTTGELFF
TRBJ1-5 TRBV20-1 medium-sized CSARGPGSGNQPQHF
TRBJ2-3 TRBV10-3 - CAISDRGADTQYF
TRBJ2-2 TRBV29-1 - CSVEVEGTGTTGELFF
TRBJ1-2 TRBV27 - CASSLSRGTIYGYTF
TRBJ1-5 TRBV27 - CASSPGTGVHQPQHF
TRBJ2-1 TRBV7-3 - CASSLDSRAYNEQFF